Given below is one T cell receptor (beta chain) in context. Its antigen remains unknown. UMI-labeled TRB cDNA libraries were prepared by 5' RACE. TCRdb processed the 5' RACE reads again and assigns one entry to each CDR3 protein, with no DNA. The listing records about 82,000 distinct CDR3 sequences. This specimen belongs to a study of CXCR3-negative and CXCR3-positive naive CD8 T cells. Points from the study as a whole: Diversity was high in both naive subsets and much lower in memory cells. For the naive subsets, surface CD5 was similar, and TCR strength was inferred from TRB CDR3 properties. Cryopreservation partially decreased CXCR3 expression, and most assays used fresh PBMCs.

The CDR3 runs 14 residues. CDR1 ENHRY and CDR2 SYGVKD come from the germline V gene. Naive CD8+ T cells displayed a CD45RO-CCR7+CD27+CD95- phenotype. The chain links TRBV10-3 to TRBJ1-1; the D call of TRBD1 rests on TCRdb alone, since no DNA is present to check it. Sequencing used naive CXCR3- CD8+ T cells from blood. Noted subset: CD45RO-CCR7+CD27+CD95- naive CD8+ T cells lacking CXCR3 (TNR3-). This clonotype was obtained from a human donor in good health. Some clones in this sample may be carry-over from other donors' samples. This CDR3 reads CAISGQGMNTEAFF.